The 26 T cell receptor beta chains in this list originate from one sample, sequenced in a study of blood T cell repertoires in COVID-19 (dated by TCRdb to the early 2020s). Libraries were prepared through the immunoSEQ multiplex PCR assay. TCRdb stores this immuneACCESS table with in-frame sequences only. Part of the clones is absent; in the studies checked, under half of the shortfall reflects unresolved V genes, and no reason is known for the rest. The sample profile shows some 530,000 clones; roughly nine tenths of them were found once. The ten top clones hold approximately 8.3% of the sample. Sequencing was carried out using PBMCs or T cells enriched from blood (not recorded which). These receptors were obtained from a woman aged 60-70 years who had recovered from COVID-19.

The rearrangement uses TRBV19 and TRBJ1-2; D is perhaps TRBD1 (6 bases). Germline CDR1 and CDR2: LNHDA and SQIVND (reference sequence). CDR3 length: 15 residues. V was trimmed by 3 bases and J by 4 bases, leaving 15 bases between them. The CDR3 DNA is TGTGCCAGTAGTATCCCCCCAGGGGCCTTCTATGGCTACACCTTC. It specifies CASSIPPGAFYGYTF. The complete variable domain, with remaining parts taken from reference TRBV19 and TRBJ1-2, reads DGGITQSPKYLFRKEGQNVTLSCEQNLNHDAMYWYRQDPGQGLRLIYYSQIVNDFQKGDIAEGYSVSREKKESFPLTVTSAQKNPTAFYLCASSIPPGAFYGYTFGSGTRLTVV.

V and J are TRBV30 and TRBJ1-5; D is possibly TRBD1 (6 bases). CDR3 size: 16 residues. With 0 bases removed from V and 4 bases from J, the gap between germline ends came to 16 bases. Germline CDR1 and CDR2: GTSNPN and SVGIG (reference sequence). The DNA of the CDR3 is TGTGCCTGGAGTGTGGGACGAGCAACAGGGAATCAGCCCCAGCATTTT. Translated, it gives CAWSVGRATGNQPQHF.

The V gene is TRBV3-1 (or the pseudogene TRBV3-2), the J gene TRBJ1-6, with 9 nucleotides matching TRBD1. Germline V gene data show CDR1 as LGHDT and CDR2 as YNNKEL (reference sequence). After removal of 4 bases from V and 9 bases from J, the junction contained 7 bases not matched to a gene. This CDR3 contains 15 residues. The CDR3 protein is CASSLGGQGSSPLHF. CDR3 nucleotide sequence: TGTGCCAGCAGCCTCGGAGGACAGGGGAGTTCACCCCTCCACTTT.

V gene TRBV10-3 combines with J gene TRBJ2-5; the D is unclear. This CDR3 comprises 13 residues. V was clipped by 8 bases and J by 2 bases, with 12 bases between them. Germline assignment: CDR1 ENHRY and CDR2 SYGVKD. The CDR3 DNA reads TGTGCCATCGGGCCAGTCCCACAAGAGACCCAGTACTTC. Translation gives CAIGPVPQETQYF.

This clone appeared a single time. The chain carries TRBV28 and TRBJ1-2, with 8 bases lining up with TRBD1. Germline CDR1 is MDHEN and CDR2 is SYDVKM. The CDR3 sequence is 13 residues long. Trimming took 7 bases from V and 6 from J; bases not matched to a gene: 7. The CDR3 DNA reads TGTGCCAGCACCCCGGACAGGGTTCATGGCTACACCTTC. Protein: CASTPDRVHGYTF.

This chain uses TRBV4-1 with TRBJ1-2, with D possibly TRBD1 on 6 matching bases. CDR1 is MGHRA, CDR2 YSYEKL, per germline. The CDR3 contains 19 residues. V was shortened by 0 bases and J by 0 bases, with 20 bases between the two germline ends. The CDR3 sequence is CASSQDSVPRTAANYGYTF. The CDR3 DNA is TGCGCCAGCAGCCAAGATTCCGTCCCAAGGACAGCAGCTAACTATGGCTACACCTTC.

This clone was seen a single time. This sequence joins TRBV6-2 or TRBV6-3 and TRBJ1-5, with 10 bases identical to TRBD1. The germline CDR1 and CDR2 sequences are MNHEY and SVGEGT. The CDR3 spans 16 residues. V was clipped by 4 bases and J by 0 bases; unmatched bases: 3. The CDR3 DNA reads TGTGCCAGCAGTTCTGGGACAGGGGATAGCAATCAGCCCCAGCATTTT. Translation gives CASSSGTGDSNQPQHF.

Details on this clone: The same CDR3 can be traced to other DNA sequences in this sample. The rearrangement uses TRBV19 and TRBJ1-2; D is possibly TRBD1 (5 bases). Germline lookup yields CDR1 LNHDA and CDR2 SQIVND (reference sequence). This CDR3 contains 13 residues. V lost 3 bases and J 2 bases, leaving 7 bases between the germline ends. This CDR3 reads CASSIPGNYGYTF. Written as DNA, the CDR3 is TGTGCCAGTAGTATCCCAGGGAACTATGGCTACACCTTC.

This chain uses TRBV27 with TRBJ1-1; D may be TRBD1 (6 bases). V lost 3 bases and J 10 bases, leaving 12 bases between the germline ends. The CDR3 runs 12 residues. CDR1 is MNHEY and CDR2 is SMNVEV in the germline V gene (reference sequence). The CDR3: CASSFRGQGAFF. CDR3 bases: TGTGCCAGCAGTTTCCGGGGACAAGGAGCTTTCTTT.

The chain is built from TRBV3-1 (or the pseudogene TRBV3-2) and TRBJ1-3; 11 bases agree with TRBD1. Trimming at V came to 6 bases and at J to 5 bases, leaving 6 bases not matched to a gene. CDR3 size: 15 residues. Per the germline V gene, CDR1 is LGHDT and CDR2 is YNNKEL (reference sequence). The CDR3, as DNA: TGTGCCAGCAGTCAGGACAGGGGGCAGAGAAACACCATATATTTT. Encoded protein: CASSQDRGQRNTIYF.

The CDR3 region has the DNA TGTGCCAGCAGCGTAGGACATACGAACACCGGGGAGCTGTTTTTT. It is translated as CASSVGHTNTGELFF. The V call is TRBV9, the J call TRBJ2-2; D is unresolved. Trimming shortened V by 0 bases and J by 0 bases, and 6 bases separated the two germline ends. Germline CDR1 and CDR2: SGDLS and YYNGEE. The CDR3 spans 15 residues.

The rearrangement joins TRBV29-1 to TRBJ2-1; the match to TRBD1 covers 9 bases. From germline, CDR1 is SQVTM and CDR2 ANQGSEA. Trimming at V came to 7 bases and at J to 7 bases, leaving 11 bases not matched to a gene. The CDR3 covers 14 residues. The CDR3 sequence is CSGGGAGTGNEQFF. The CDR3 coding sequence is TGCAGCGGCGGAGGGGCCGGGACAGGGAATGAGCAGTTCTTC.

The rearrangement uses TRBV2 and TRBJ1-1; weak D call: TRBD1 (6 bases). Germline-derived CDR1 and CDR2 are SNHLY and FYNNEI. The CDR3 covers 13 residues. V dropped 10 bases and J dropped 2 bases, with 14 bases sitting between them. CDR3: CATYPDSNTEAFF. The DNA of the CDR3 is TGTGCCACCTATCCGGACAGCAACACTGAAGCTTTCTTT.

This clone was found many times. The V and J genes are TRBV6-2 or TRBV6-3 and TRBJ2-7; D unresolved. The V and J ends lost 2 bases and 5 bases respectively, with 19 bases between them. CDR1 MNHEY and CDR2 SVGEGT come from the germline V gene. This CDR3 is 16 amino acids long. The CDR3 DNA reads TGTGCCAGCAGTTACCACGTCCCCCGCGGAAAGGACGAGCAGTACGTC. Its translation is CASSYHVPRGKDEQYV.

CDR3 protein: CASSPGGSDVHGYTF. CDR3 nucleotide sequence: TGTGCCAGCAGCCCGGGAGGGTCAGACGTGCATGGCTACACCTTC. This chain joins TRBV5-4 and TRBJ1-2; no firm D call. V gave up 4 bases and J gave up 6 bases, with 19 bases separating them. Germline V lookup: CDR1 SGHNT, CDR2 YYREEE (reference sequence). The CDR3 contains 15 residues.

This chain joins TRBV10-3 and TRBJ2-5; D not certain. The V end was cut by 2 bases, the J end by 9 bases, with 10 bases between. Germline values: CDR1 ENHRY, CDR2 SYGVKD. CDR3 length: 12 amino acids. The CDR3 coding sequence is TGTGCCATCAGTGAGACCGGCCTAGCCCAGTACTTC. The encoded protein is CAISETGLAQYF.

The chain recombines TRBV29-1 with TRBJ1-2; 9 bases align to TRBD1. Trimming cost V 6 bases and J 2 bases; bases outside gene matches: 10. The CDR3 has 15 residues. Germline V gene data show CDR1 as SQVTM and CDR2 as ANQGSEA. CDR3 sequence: CSVAGTGIHNYGYTF. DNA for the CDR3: TGCAGCGTCGCCGGGACAGGGATCCACAACTATGGCTACACCTTC.

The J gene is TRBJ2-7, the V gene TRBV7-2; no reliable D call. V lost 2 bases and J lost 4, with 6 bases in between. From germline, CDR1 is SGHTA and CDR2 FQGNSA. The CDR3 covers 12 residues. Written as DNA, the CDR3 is TGTGCCAGCAGCTTAAACTATTACGAGCAGTACTTC. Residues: CASSLNYYEQYF.

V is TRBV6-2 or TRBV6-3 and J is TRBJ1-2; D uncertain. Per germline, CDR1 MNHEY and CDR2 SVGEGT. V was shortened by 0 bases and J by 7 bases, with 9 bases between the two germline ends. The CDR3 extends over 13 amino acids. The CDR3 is CASSYSGDRGYTF. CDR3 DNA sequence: TGTGCCAGCAGTTACTCCGGAGATCGTGGCTACACCTTC.

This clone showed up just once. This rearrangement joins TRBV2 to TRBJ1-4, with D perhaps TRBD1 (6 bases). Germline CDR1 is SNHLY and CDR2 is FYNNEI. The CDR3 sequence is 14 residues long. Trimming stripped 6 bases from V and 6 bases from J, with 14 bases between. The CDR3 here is CASRPGHLYEKLFF. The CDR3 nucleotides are TGTGCCAGCAGGCCGGGACATCTCTATGAAAAACTGTTTTTT. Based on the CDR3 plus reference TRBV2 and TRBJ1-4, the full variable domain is EPEVTQTPSHQVTQMGQEVILRCVPISNHLYFYWYRQILGQKVEFLVSFYNNEISEKSEIFDDQFSVERPDGSNFTLKIRSTKLEDSAMYFCASRPGHLYEKLFFGSGTQLSVL.

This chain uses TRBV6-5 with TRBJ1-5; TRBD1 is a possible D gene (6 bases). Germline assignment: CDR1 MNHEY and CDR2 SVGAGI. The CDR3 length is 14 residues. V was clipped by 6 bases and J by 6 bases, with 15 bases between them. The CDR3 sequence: CASSPTGRGQPQHF. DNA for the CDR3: TGTGCCAGCAGCCCCACAGGCAGGGGTCAGCCCCAGCATTTT.

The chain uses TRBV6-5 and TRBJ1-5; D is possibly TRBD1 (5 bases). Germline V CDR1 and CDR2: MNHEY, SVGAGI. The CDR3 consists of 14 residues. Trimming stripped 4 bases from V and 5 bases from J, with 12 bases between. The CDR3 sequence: CASSFGGVDQPQHF. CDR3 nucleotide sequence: TGTGCCAGCAGTTTTGGGGGGGTGGATCAGCCCCAGCATTTT.

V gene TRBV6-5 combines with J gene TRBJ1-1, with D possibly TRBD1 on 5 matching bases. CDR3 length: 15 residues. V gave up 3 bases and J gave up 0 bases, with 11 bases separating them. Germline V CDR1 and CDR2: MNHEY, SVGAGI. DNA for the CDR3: TGTGCCAGCAGTTATGGGGCAGGGCTGAACACTGAAGCTTTCTTT. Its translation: CASSYGAGLNTEAFF.

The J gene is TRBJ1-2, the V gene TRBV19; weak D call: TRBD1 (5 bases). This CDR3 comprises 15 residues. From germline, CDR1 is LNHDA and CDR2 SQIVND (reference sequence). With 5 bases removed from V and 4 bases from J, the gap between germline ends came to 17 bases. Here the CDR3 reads CASSPSGGVTYGYTF. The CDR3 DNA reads TGTGCCAGTAGTCCGTCCGGAGGGGTGACCTATGGCTACACCTTC.

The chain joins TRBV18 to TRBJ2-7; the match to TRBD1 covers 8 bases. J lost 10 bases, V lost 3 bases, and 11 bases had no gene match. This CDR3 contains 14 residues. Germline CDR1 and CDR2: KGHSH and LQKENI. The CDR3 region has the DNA TGTGCCAGCTCACCTACCTCGGACAGGGTAGAACAGTACGTC. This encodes CASSPTSDRVEQYV.

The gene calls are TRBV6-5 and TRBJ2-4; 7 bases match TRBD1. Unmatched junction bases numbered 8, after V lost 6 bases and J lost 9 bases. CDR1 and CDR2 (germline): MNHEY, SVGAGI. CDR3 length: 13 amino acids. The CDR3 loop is CASSPVAGGIQYF. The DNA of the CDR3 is TGTGCCAGCAGCCCGGTGGCAGGGGGCATTCAGTACTTC.